These 17 T cell receptor beta chains were all obtained from the same sample, sequenced in a study of vaccination effects on CD4 cells after COVID-19. For these TCRs, the target antigens are not known. Repertoires were generated with immunoSEQ multiplex PCR, while TCRdb's copy carries only in-frame clones and drops some. The top ten clones hold approximately 1.7% of a sample with around 79,000 clones, approximately 74% of them seen once. CD4+ T cells specific for antigen were expanded with viral peptide pools by the ViraFEST assay before sequencing. Following a 10-day culture, CD4+ T cells were purified. The input for sequencing was CD4+ T cells from PBMCs cultured with HCoV-229E spike peptides, taken before COVID-19 vaccination. The source is a human donor who received a COVID-19 vaccine.

V and J are TRBV12-5 and TRBJ2-7; 15 bases align to TRBD2. Germline V CDR1 and CDR2: LGHNT, FRNRAP. The V gene end was trimmed by 6 bases and the J gene end by 4 bases; junction bases not matched to a gene: 4. This CDR3 has 15 amino acids. CDR3 in DNA: TGTGCTAGTGGGAGGGGGACTAGCGGGAGGTACGAGCAGTACGTC. Protein: CASGRGTSGRYEQYV.

CDR3 loop: CASCDRGCYEQYV. CDR3 DNA sequence: TGCGCCAGTTGCGACAGGGGTTGCTACGAGCAGTACGTC. The chain links TRBV10-2 to TRBJ2-7, with 8 bases that match TRBD1. Germline V gene data show CDR1 as WSHSY and CDR2 as SAAADI. CDR3 size: 13 residues. Germline trimming cut 9 bases from V and 3 bases from J; bases unmatched to any gene: 7.

J is TRBJ2-1 and V is TRBV7-2; TRBD2 agrees at 15 bases. This CDR3 spans 17 amino acids. Germline assignment: CDR1 SGHTA and CDR2 FQGNSA. Trimming cost V 1 base and J 6 bases; bases outside gene matches: 4. This chain's CDR3 is CASSLVRTSGGGNEQFF. CDR3 nucleotides: TGTGCCAGCAGCTTAGTTCGGACTAGCGGGGGGGGCAATGAGCAGTTCTTC.

The CDR3: CASSLGWGLGNTEAFF. CDR3 nucleotide sequence: TGTGCCAGCAGCCTAGGGTGGGGACTGGGGAACACTGAAGCTTTCTTT. The rearrangement links TRBV27 to TRBJ1-1; D may be TRBD1 (5 bases). The CDR3 loop spans 16 amino acids. The ends were cut back, 6 bases at V and 1 base at J, with 18 bases in the middle. Germline V lookup: CDR1 MNHEY, CDR2 SMNVEV (reference sequence).

The chain is built from TRBV5-6 and TRBJ2-7; 11 bases map to TRBD1. This CDR3 region has 13 residues. V lost 1 base and J lost 12; bases outside the gene matches: 6. Germline V gives CDR1 SGHDT, CDR2 YYEEEE. The CDR3 coding sequence is TGTGCCAGCAGCTTGCTCGGGACAGGGGGGCCGTACGTC. It yields the protein CASSLLGTGGPYV.

This clone was counted a single time. This rearrangement joins TRBV12-3 or TRBV12-4 to TRBJ2-7, with no clear D. V was pared by 5 bases and J by 2 bases, with 10 bases between. CDR3 length: 13 amino acids. CDR3 DNA sequence: TGTGCCAGCAGTACCGGGCCCACCTACGAGCAGTACGTC. This gives the protein CASSTGPTYEQYV.

The chain employs TRBV19 and TRBJ1-1; D ambiguous. This CDR3 contains 12 residues. Germline CDR1 LNHDA, CDR2 SQIVND (reference sequence). V was pared by 6 bases and J by 4 bases, with 9 bases between. CDR3 sequence reads: CASRGPGTEAFF. The CDR3 DNA sequence: TGTGCCAGTAGAGGTCCTGGCACTGAAGCTTTCTTT.

V usage is TRBV9 and J usage is TRBJ2-5, with TRBD2 matching over 10 bases. The germline V gene has CDR1 SGDLS and CDR2 YYNGEE. This CDR3 comprises 16 residues. Germline trimming cut 0 bases from V and 5 bases from J; bases unmatched to any gene: 7. CDR3 DNA: TGTGCCAGCAGCGTAGGGGCTAGCGGGGGTTGGGAGACCCAGTACTTC. Translating it yields CASSVGASGGWETQYF. The variable domain in full, completed from reference TRBV9 and TRBJ2-5, reads DSGVTQTPKHLITATGQRVTLRCSPRSGDLSVYWYQQSLDQGLQFLIQYYNGEERAKGNILERFSAQQFPDLHSELNLSSLELGDSALYFCASSVGASGGWETQYFGPGTRLLVL.

V gene TRBV2 combines with J gene TRBJ2-1, with D possibly matching TRBD2 (6 bases). This CDR3 is built from 14 residues. V was shortened by 2 bases and J by 7 bases, with 12 bases between the two germline ends. Germline values: CDR1 SNHLY, CDR2 FYNNEI. This chain's CDR3 is CASSEPAGRNEQFF. In DNA form, the CDR3 reads TGTGCCAGCAGTGAACCGGCAGGGAGGAATGAGCAGTTCTTC.

The V call is TRBV7-3, the J call TRBJ2-5, with 8 bases that match TRBD2. The J segment lost 3 bases and the V segment lost 2 bases, leaving 8 bases of the junction unmatched. The germline CDR1 and CDR2 sequences are SGHTA and FQGTGA. The CDR3 covers 16 residues. The CDR3, as DNA: TGTGCCAGCAGCTTAGGCCCACGGGGGGGAAAAGAGACCCAGTACTTC. Translation: CASSLGPRGGKETQYF.

The chain links TRBV23-1 to TRBJ2-7, with D maybe TRBD2 (5 bases). TRBV23-1 is marked as an open reading frame, function uncertain. The germline V and J ends were trimmed by 0 bases and 3 bases, with 9 bases remaining between them. CDR3 length equals 14 residues. This CDR3 is CASSQSSGSYEQYV. The CDR3 DNA reads TGCGCCAGCAGTCAATCGTCGGGGAGCTACGAGCAGTACGTC.

The rearrangement uses TRBV10-1 and TRBJ2-3, with TRBD1 as a possible D gene (5 bases). V was trimmed by 3 bases and J by 7 bases, leaving 11 bases between them. CDR1 WNHNN and CDR2 SYGVQD come from the germline V gene (reference sequence). This CDR3 is built from 13 residues. The CDR3 DNA is TGCGCCAGCAGTGACTCAGGGTTGAATACGCAGTATTTT. Translating gives CASSDSGLNTQYF.

This clone has only a few counts. This chain uses TRBV27 with TRBJ2-2; the match to TRBD1 covers 9 bases. Germline loops: CDR1 MNHEY, CDR2 SMNVEV (reference sequence). The length of the CDR3 is 16 residues. V trimming: 3 bases; J trimming: 8 bases; junction bases outside the gene matches: 10. The CDR3 loop reads CASSFLGQGSLGELFF. CDR3 in DNA: TGTGCCAGCAGTTTCCTAGGACAGGGGTCACTGGGGGAGCTGTTTTTT.

The chain uses TRBV30 and TRBJ1-1, with 8 bases fitting TRBD1. The CDR3 runs to 15 residues. Germline V gene sequence: CDR1 GTSNPN, CDR2 SVGIG (reference sequence). The trim removed 4 bases at V and 0 bases at J, leaving 7 bases unmatched. The CDR3, as DNA: TGTGCCTGGACTATCCAGACAGGGGTGAACACTGAAGCTTTCTTT. The encoded protein is CAWTIQTGVNTEAFF.

This chain links TRBV12-5 with TRBJ2-3; no definite D call. CDR3 size: 15 residues. Germline-derived CDR1 and CDR2 are LGHNT and FRNRAP. V lost 2 bases, J lost 0 bases, and 9 bases lay in between. The CDR3 spells CASGLSAESTDTQYF. The CDR3 nucleotides are TGTGCTAGTGGTTTGTCTGCAGAAAGCACAGATACGCAGTATTTT.

This chain links TRBV6-2 or TRBV6-3 with TRBJ1-6; the D is unclear. This CDR3 comprises 11 residues. Trimming cost V 2 bases and J 7 bases, with 0 bases left between them. CDR1 and CDR2 (germline): MNHEY, SVGEGT. The CDR3 is CASSYNSPLHF. CDR3 coding DNA: TGTGCCAGCAGTTACAATTCACCCCTCCACTTT.

The chain is built from TRBV7-2 and TRBJ2-5; TRBD2 aligns across 9 bases. Germline V lookup: CDR1 SGHTA, CDR2 FQGNSA. This CDR3 region has 15 residues. The J segment lost 4 bases and the V segment lost 4 bases, leaving 7 bases of the junction unmatched. CDR3 sequence: CASSWGGGAGETQYF. CDR3 in DNA: TGTGCCAGCAGCTGGGGCGGGGGGGCCGGAGAGACCCAGTACTTC.